This record covers a single T cell receptor (beta chain). Its specificity is not known. The table came from immunoSEQ multiplex PCR; TCRdb's copy has only in-frame clones and leaves some out. The sample yields around 450,000 clones, roughly nine tenths seen once. These data come from a study of Ad26.COV2.S vaccination and SARS-CoV-2 variants. Across the whole study: Ad26.COV2.S arm of COV1001 included the donor. Overall study findings and caveats: Non-spike TCR breadth showed similarity between vaccine and placebo recipients.

V was clipped by 1 base and J by 3 bases, with 7 bases between them. The V gene's germline CDR1 is MNHEY and CDR2 SVGEGT. This CDR3 spans 13 amino acids. Treatment specified: over 15 received Ad26.COV2.S at low or high dose, single or two shots; about 5 received placebo; per-sample allocation not given. The samples were gathered on day 63 after the first injection of vaccine or placebo. Vaccination used an Ad26 vector expressing Wuhan-strain SARS-CoV-2 spike. The sequence was collected from a person aged 18-65 years who received the Ad26.COV2.S COVID-19 vaccine or a placebo. This chain connects TRBV6-2 or TRBV6-3 to TRBJ2-7; TRBD2 might be the D (5 bases). The source was peripheral blood, collected in a trial of Ad26.COV2.S vaccine versus placebo. The CDR3 sequence is CASSYYGDYEQYV. For the CDR3, the DNA is TGTGCCAGCAGTTACTACGGGGACTACGAGCAGTACGTC.